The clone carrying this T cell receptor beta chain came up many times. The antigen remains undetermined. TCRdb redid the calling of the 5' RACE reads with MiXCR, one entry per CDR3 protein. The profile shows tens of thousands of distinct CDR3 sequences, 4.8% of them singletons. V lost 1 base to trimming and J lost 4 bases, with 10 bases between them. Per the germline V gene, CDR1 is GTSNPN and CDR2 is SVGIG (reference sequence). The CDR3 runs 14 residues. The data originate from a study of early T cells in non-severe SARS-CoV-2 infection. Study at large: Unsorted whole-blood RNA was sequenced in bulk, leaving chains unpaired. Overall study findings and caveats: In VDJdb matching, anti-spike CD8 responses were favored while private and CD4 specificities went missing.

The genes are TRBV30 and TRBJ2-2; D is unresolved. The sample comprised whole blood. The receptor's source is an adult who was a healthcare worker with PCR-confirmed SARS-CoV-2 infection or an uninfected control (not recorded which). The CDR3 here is CAWSGSEVTGELFF. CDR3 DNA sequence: TGTGCCTGGAGTGGTTCAGAGGTCACCGGGGAGCTGTTTTTT.